The source of this T cell receptor (beta chain) is a study of T cells in Graves' hyperthyroidism and ophthalmopathy. Points from the study as a whole: A median about 6.5 months before onset, the model predicted ophthalmopathy. Blood held most thyroid clonotypes expanded above 0.001 frequency.

Regarding this clonotype: Its antigen is not identified.

Trimming cost V 1 base and J 5 bases; bases outside gene matches: 3. This CDR3 is 15 amino acids long. In germline, CDR1 is SGDLS, CDR2 YYNGEE. Hyperthyroidism had been newly diagnosed in patients aged 18 to 65, and its duration was under 2 months. Researchers amplified the TCR beta CDR3 regions from RNA transcripts. Carried out on the TCR CDR3, a first-round RT-PCR used the HTBI primer set. TCRdb re-derived calls from the multiplex PCR reads in MiXCR, one entry per CDR3 protein. The data show 750,000 to 900,000 distinct CDR3 sequences, 38% seen once. The origin of this receptor is a man aged 18 to 29 with Graves' hyperthyroidism. The V gene is TRBV9, the J gene TRBJ1-4; 9 bases align to TRBD1. Specimen: blood. The CDR3, as DNA: TGTGCCAGCAGCGTATCCGGGACAGGGAATGAAAAACTGTTTTTT. This gives the protein CASSVSGTGNEKLFF. Combining the CDR3 with reference TRBV9 and TRBJ1-4 gives the whole variable domain DSGVTQTPKHLITATGQRVTLRCSPRSGDLSVYWYQQSLDQGLQFLIQYYNGEERAKGNILERFSAQQFPDLHSELNLSSLELGDSALYFCASSVSGTGNEKLFFGSGTQLSVL.